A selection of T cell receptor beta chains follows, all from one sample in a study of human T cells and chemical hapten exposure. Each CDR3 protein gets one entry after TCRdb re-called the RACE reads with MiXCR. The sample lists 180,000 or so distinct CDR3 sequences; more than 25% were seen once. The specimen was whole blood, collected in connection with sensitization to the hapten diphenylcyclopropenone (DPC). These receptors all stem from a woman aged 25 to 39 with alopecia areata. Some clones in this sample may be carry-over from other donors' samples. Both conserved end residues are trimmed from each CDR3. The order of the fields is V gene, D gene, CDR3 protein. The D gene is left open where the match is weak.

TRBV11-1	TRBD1	ASSWTGLAKNIQY
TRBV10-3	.	AISVSYEQY
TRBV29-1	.	SVPGQDGNQPQH
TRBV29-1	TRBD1	SVGVGQGNTEAF
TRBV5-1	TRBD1	ASSTGQGHDGNTIY
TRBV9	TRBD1	ASSVATGGVYEQY
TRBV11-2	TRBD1	ASRPGQVGADTQY
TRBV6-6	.	ASSYRDGANQPQH
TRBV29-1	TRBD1	SARTGTDTQY
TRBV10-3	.	AISTATNYGYT
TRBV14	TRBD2	ASSQEIAGVRTDTQY
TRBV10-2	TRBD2	ASSPSGAQETQY
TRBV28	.	ASMGSPFPNEQF
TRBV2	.	ATQPPHRAMNTEAF
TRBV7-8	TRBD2	ASSLGSGEETQY
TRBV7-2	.	ASSLERKGNEQF
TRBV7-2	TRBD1	ASSLGTGGEGYGYT
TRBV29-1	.	SVVYRANEQF
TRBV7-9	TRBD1	ASSPTGPSNQPQH
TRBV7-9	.	ASSLVGVEQF
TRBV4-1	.	ASSQDGERGYGYT
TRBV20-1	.	SARVSYEQY
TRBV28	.	ASRGPGVYGYT
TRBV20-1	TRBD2	SASPTTSGGENIQY
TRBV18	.	ASPGRGKRAIYSNQPQH
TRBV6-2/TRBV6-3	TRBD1	ASSTTGGVVGELF
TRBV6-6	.	ASSQTRREQY
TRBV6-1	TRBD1	ASSGGTALGQPQH
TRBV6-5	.	ASSYDRGVNTEAF
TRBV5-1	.	ASSTAGQHTQY
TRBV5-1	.	ASSFGAGAETQY
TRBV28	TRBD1	ASSLSLHWDRGTVNTEAF
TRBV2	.	ASRGLTGNEQF
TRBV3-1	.	ASSHGASHNEQF
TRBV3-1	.	ASSAIGRTSPLH
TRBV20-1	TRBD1	SARTGEPQH
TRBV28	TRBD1	ASSFTGEGVF
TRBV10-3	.	AISPQQSGNTIY
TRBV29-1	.	SVQPIAHWGYT
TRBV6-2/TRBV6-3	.	ASSYSGGLGTEAF
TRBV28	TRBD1	ASRGTGTQETQY
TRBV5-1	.	ASSYTERLNSPLH
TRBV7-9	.	ASSSNPTVRDTQY
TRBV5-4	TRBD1	ASSRTGEEAF
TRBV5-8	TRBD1	ASSPMTGTDSNQPQH
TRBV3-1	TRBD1	ASSQDLVGQINSPLH
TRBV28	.	ASSSSGAGANVLT
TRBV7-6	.	ASSWGTQETQY
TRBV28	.	ASSLTGHEQF
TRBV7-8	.	ASSLAGPIQETQY
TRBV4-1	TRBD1	ASSQTGQGAETQY
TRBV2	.	ASKQGRDTEAF
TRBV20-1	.	SAGTQYQETQY
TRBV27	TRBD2	ASSFTSIAGVRAEQY